This T cell receptor beta chain was sequenced in a study of blood T cell repertoires in COVID-19. Across the whole study: Nucleic acid was either cDNA or gDNA, and it came from T cells, B-cell-depleted T cells, or PBMCs.

The protocol was immunoSEQ multiplex PCR, while the TCRdb copy is restricted to in-frame clones and leaves out a portion. The data hold 150,000 to 200,000 clones, with roughly 83% observed a single time. The V and J ends lost 5 bases and 0 bases respectively, with 14 bases between them. Germline CDR1 reads SQVTM; CDR2 reads ANQGSEA. This CDR3 spans 16 amino acids. This rearrangement joins TRBV29-1 to TRBJ2-6; D is uncertain. Sequenced material: peripheral blood. The TCR sequence derives from a woman of 80 years or more with active or convalescent COVID-19. CDR3 amino acids: CSVIFTRSSGANVLTF. The CDR3 nucleotides read TGCAGCGTTATCTTTACCCGGAGCTCTGGGGCCAACGTCCTGACTTTC.